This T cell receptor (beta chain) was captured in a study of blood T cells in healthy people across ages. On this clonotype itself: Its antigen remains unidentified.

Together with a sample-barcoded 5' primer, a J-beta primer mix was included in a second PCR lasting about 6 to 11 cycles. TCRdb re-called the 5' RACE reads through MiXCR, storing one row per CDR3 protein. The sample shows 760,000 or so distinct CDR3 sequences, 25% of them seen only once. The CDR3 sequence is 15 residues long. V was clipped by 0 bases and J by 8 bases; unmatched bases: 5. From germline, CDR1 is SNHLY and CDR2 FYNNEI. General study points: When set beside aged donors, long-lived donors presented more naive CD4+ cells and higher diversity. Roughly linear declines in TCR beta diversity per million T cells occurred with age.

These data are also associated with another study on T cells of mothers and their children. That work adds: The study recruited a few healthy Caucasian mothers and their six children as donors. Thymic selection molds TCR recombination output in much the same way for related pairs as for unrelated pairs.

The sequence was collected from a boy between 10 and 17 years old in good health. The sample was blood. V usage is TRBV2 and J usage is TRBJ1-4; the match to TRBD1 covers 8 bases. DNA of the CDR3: TGTGCCAGCAGTGAAGCTGGACAGGGAGTGGAAAAACTGTTTTTT. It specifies CASSEAGQGVEKLFF.